A selection of T cell receptor beta chains follows, all from one sample in a study of response to subunit inactivated influenza vaccine. Each CDR3 protein gets one entry after TCRdb re-called the RT-PCR reads with MiXCR. The repertoire holds 450,000 to 600,000 distinct CDR3 sequences, with less than 10% as singletons. The source material was PBMCs from blood, sampled approximately 25 months after vaccination. The source is a man between 50 and 69 years old who received an inactivated influenza vaccine. CDR3s include the opening cysteine and the closing phenylalanine or tryptophan. D genes are given only for firm matches. Not all rows give a size; the values are once, few, many and, for expanded clones, a class.

TRBD1,TRBJ1-1,TRBV7-9,many,CASSLGQGMTEAFF,TGTGCCAGCAGCTTAGGACAGGGTATGACTGAAGCTTTCTTT
TRBD2,TRBJ2-1,TRBV7-8,.,CASSQGGSNERFF,TGTGCCAGCAGCCAGGGCGGGAGTAATGAGCGGTTCTTC
TRBD1,TRBJ2-7,TRBV28,.,CASSPGDRGSHEQYF,TGTGCCAGCAGTCCCGGGGACAGGGGGTCCCACGAGCAGTACTTC
.,TRBJ1-1,TRBV10-3,.,CAISSGRMNTEAFF,TGTGCCATCAGTAGTGGACGGATGAACACTGAAGCTTTCTTT
TRBD1,TRBJ1-1,TRBV20-1,.,CSARTARGLITEAFF,TGCAGTGCTAGGACTGCCAGGGGGCTTATCACTGAAGCTTTCTTT
.,TRBJ2-3,TRBV5-1,.,CASSFRTYTDTQYF,TGCGCCAGCAGCTTCAGGACCTACACAGATACGCAGTATTTT
TRBD1,TRBJ2-5,TRBV10-3,many,CAVRDRWFQETQYF,TGTGCCGTAAGGGACAGGTGGTTCCAAGAGACCCAGTACTTC
.,TRBJ1-3,TRBV9,.,CASSVGTFGNTIYF,TGTGCCAGCAGCGTAGGGACCTTCGGAAACACCATATATTTT
.,TRBJ1-2,TRBV6-6,.,CASTHGGLDGYTF,TGTGCCAGCACCCACGGGGGTCTGGATGGCTACACCTTC
TRBD2,TRBJ2-5,TRBV6-1,few,CASAFTSGQETQYF,TGTGCCAGCGCGTTTACTAGCGGACAAGAGACCCAGTACTTC
TRBD1,TRBJ2-7,TRBV15,.,CATSRVQGAYEQYF,TGTGCCACCAGCAGAGTACAGGGGGCCTACGAGCAGTACTTC
.,TRBJ2-3,TRBV20-1,.,CSANRDWDTQYF,TGCAGTGCTAACCGGGACTGGGATACGCAGTATTTT
.,TRBJ2-5,TRBV15,few,CATSGGKQETQYF,TGTGCCACCAGCGGTGGAAAACAAGAGACCCAGTACTTC
.,TRBJ2-1,TRBV20-1,.,CSARVITANHEQFF,TGCAGTGCTAGGGTTATTACAGCGAACCATGAGCAGTTCTTC
TRBD2,TRBJ2-7,TRBV29-1,few,CSVETGTSGGYEQYF,TGCAGCGTTGAGACCGGGACTAGCGGGGGTTACGAGCAGTACTTC
.,TRBJ2-7,TRBV6-5,many,CASSYSQGPLTYEQYF,TGTGCCAGCAGTTACTCCCAGGGACCCTTAACCTACGAGCAGTACTTC
.,TRBJ2-7,TRBV30,few,CAWRQVSYEQYF,TGTGCCTGGAGACAGGTTTCCTACGAGCAGTACTTC
TRBD1,TRBJ2-1,TRBV28,.,CASSIHRGLVSYNEQFF,TGTGCCAGCAGTATCCACAGGGGTTTGGTATCCTACAATGAGCAGTTCTTC
.,TRBJ1-2,TRBV11-2,.,CASNLDRSGYGYTF,TGTGCCAGCAACCTAGACAGGTCAGGGTATGGCTACACCTTC
TRBD2,TRBJ2-3,TRBV6-2/TRBV6-3,.,CASAKSVAGADTQYF,TGTGCCAGCGCCAAGTCGGTAGCGGGGGCAGATACGCAGTATTTT
TRBD1,TRBJ2-7,TRBV29-1,.,CSVRTGGGSEQYF,TGCAGCGTCAGGACAGGGGGAGGGTCCGAGCAGTACTTC
.,TRBJ1-1,TRBV12-3/TRBV12-4,few,CASSLLTRNTEAFF,TGTGCCAGCAGTTTGCTCACCAGGAACACTGAAGCTTTCTTT
.,TRBJ2-1,TRBV2,many,CASSEEGMRRNEQFF,TGTGCCAGCAGTGAAGAGGGGATGCGGCGGAATGAGCAGTTCTTC